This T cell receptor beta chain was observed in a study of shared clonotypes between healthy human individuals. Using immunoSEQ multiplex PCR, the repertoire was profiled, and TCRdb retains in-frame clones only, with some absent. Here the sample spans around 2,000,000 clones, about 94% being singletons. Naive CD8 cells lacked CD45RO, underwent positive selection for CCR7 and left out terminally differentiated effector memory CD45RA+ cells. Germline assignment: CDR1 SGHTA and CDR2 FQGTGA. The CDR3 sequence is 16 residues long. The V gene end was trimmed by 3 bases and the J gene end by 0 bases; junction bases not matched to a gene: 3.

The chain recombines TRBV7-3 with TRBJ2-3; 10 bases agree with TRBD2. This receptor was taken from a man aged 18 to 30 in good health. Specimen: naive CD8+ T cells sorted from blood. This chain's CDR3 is CASSFSSGGSTDTQYF. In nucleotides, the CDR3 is TGTGCCAGCAGCTTCAGTAGCGGGGGGAGCACAGATACGCAGTATTTT.